This TCR beta chain stems from a study of blood T cells in healthy people across ages. Study-wide context: Template switching retrieved approximately one barcoded beta molecule for each two T cells.

All donors came from Russia, were Caucasian and healthy, and spanned ages roughly 6 to 100. The CDR3 is 14 residues long. Germline V gene sequence: CDR1 DFQATT, CDR2 SNEGSKA (reference sequence). It was with a sample-barcoded 5' primer and a J-beta primer mix that a second PCR of roughly 6 to 11 cycles was run. Every cDNA was tagged by a template-switch adaptor with 12 random nucleotides. A single record per CDR3 protein comes from TCRdb applying MiXCR to the 5' RACE reads. The table shows around 690,000 distinct CDR3 sequences, with about 54% occurring only once. This clonotype has more than one count but fewer than ten. Its antigen is not identified. Study-wide findings and caveats: Because sorting was not performed, PBMCs prevented conclusive naive versus antigen-experienced comparison.

The chain joins TRBV20-1 to TRBJ2-1; 10 bases are a match to TRBD2. The TCR sequence derives from a man aged 60 to 75 in good health. What was sequenced was blood. The CDR3 DNA reads TGCAGCCGTGTAGCGGGGGGCCCCAGGGATGAGCAGTTCTTC. It translates to CSRVAGGPRDEQFF.